The entry below gives a single T cell receptor beta chain sequence along with its context. The source of the sample is a study of cytomegalovirus exposure and HLA in healthy donors. PCR amplification relied on 60 Vbeta primers (plus 13 Jbeta primers). The data were produced by immunoSEQ multiplex PCR, yet TCRdb's version contains in-frame clones alone and is incomplete. The sample has 45,000 to 55,000 clones, and its top ten clones hold 11%. The CDR3 is made up of 18 amino acids. V was pared by 5 bases and J by 1 base, with 23 bases between. The germline V gene encodes CDR1 LGHNT and CDR2 FRNRAP. Specimen: PBMCs. This TCR came from a woman aged 45-59 years in good health and CMV-seropositive. The chain uses TRBV12-5 and TRBJ2-5; D may be TRBD2 (5 bases). The CDR3 spells CASGQRENLIVGQETQYF. The CDR3 DNA reads as TGTGCTAGTGGTCAGAGGGAGAATTTGATCGTAGGCCAAGAGACCCAGTACTTC.